This T cell receptor (beta chain) was obtained from a study of T-cell reconstitution after alpha-beta-depleted transplantation in children. This clonotype was detected only a few times. Unique molecular identifiers tagged the TCRbeta library. TCRdb called the PCR reads again in MiXCR, with one record for every CDR3 protein. The sample shows 360,000 or so distinct CDR3 sequences, about a fifth of them seen only once. The CDR3 runs 16 residues. The germline CDR1 and CDR2 sequences are PRHDT and FYEKMQ (reference sequence). V trimming: 2 bases; J trimming: 9 bases; junction bases outside the gene matches: 10.

The TCR comes from a human donor who donated a stem cell graft to a child with acute myeloid leukemia. This rearrangement joins TRBV13 to TRBJ2-1; 10 nucleotides line up with TRBD2. This specimen was PBMCs from the stem cell graft donor, taken from the stem cell graft. The CDR3 DNA follows: TGTGCCAGCAGCTTAATACTAGCGGGATCGGGTGGTGAGCAGTTCTTC. It encodes CASSLILAGSGGEQFF. The full variable domain, its missing parts supplied by reference TRBV13 and TRBJ2-1, is AAGVIQSPRHLIKEKRETATLKCYPIPRHDTVYWYQQGPGQDPQFLISFYEKMQSDKGSIPDRFSAQQFSDYHSELNMSSLELGDSALYFCASSLILAGSGGEQFFGPGTRLTVL.